One sample yielded the 9 T cell receptor beta chains listed below, sequenced in a study of blood T cells in healthy people across ages. Through a sample-barcoded 5' primer and a J-beta primer mix, a second PCR was run for roughly 7 to 12 cycles. TCRdb reanalysed the 5' RACE reads using MiXCR and keeps one entry per CDR3 protein. This table has 500,000 to 600,000 distinct CDR3 sequences, approximately 25% appearing once. The sample was blood. The receptors here all came from a woman aged 70-85 years in good health.

The chain joins TRBV7-2 to TRBJ1-2; D is uncertain. This CDR3 region has 15 residues. CDR1 and CDR2 from the germline V gene are SGHTA and FQGNSA. Between the trimmed V and J ends, which lost 2 bases and 0 bases, there was a span of 10 bases. CDR3 nucleotides: TGTGCCAGCAGCTTAATAAGGGTAGCTAACTATGGCTACACCTTC. Protein sequence: CASSLIRVANYGYTF.

V is TRBV7-2 and J is TRBJ1-1, with no clear D. Trimming cost V 4 bases and J 4 bases, with 19 bases left between them. CDR1 is SGHTA, CDR2 FQGNSA, per germline. CDR3 size: 16 residues. The CDR3 nucleotides read TGTGCCAGCAGCTCGCCTGATAGGAGGCCGGGCACTGAAGCTTTCTTT. This gives the protein CASSSPDRRPGTEAFF.

The V call is TRBV4-1, the J call TRBJ2-7; perhaps D is TRBD1 or TRBD2 (5 bases each). The germline CDR1 and CDR2 sequences are MGHRA and YSYEKL. The V end was cut by 4 bases, the J end by 0 bases, with 19 bases between. This CDR3 comprises 17 residues. DNA of the CDR3: TGCGCCAGCAGCCCGGGGCCCAGAACTCCGCTCTCCTACGAGCAGTACTTC. This encodes CASSPGPRTPLSYEQYF.

This clonotype has a handful of counts. The chain joins TRBV12-3 or TRBV12-4 to TRBJ1-4; D not certain. The CDR3 is made up of 15 amino acids. V lost 3 bases and J lost 0, with 8 bases in between. The CDR3 nucleotides read TGTGCCAGCAGTTTCGGGGTTGCAACTAATGAAAAACTGTTTTTT. It translates to CASSFGVATNEKLFF.

This chain links TRBV29-1 with TRBJ2-7; D is unclear. The germline V gene encodes CDR1 SQVTM and CDR2 ANQGSEA. This CDR3 is built from 11 residues. Trimming took 4 bases from V and 5 from J, leaving 9 bases between them. The CDR3 coding sequence is TGCAGCGTTGGTCTTTCCCACGAGCAGTACTTC. It translates to CSVGLSHEQYF.

This clonotype was detected only a few times. DNA of the CDR3: TGTGCCAGCAGCCAGGGACAGTTCACCGGGGAGCTGTTTTTT. It codes for CASSQGQFTGELFF. J is TRBJ2-2 and V is TRBV6-2 or TRBV6-3; 7 nucleotides match TRBD1. Germline CDR1 is MNHEY and CDR2 is SVGEGT. J was trimmed by 4 bases and V by 6 bases; bases with no gene match: 5. The CDR3 is made up of 14 amino acids.

DNA of the CDR3: TGTGCCAGCTCACCAGTGAACAGCCAAGAGACCCAGTACTTC. It encodes CASSPVNSQETQYF. The genes are TRBV18 and TRBJ2-5; D is undetermined. CDR3 length equals 14 residues. Germline loops: CDR1 KGHSH, CDR2 LQKENI. V was clipped by 2 bases and J by 1 base, with 8 bases between them.

The chain couples TRBV20-1 to TRBJ1-1; D possibly corresponds to TRBD1 (5 bases). The V end was cut by 3 bases, the J end by 2 bases, with 13 bases between. Germline V CDR1 and CDR2: DFQATT, SNEGSKA (reference sequence). The CDR3 consists of 14 residues. CDR3: CSARGVWANTEAFF. In nucleotides, the CDR3 is TGCAGTGCTAGGGGGGTATGGGCTAACACTGAAGCTTTCTTT.

J is TRBJ2-3 and V is TRBV12-3 or TRBV12-4, with a possible D match to TRBD2 (5 bases). The CDR3 runs 12 residues. V dropped 10 bases and J dropped 5 bases, with 13 bases sitting between them. In DNA form, the CDR3 reads TGTGCCAACGCCCCCGGGGTAGATACGCAGTATTTT. The encoded protein is CANAPGVDTQYF.